This T cell receptor beta chain is drawn from a study of T cell responses to AZD1222 COVID-19 vaccine. Broader study findings: At 160-218 and 743-854, vaccine-associated CD4 TCRs were dominant, and they spanned spike. When two AZD1222 doses had been given, Spike-specific TCR breadth and depth rose. Reportedly, nearly half of unique spike TCRs recognized epitopes outside B.1.351/B.1.1.7 mutations.

Some clones are missing from TCRdb's copy, which holds only in-frame ones; the method was immunoSEQ multiplex PCR. The sample lists around 130,000 clones; roughly nine tenths were seen once. This clone was detected only once. Its antigen is as yet unknown. This CDR3 has 13 residues. Germline CDR1 and CDR2: SGHRS and YFSETQ. Deletions cut 3 bases from V and 7 bases from J, with 11 bases between. The material sequenced was peripheral blood, taken 28 days after the second AZD1222 dose. The TCR originated in an adult who received the AZD1222 COVID-19 vaccine. The V gene is TRBV5-1, the J gene TRBJ2-1; D is unclear. For the CDR3, the DNA is TGCGCCAGCAGCTGGACCCCCGGGAATGAGCAGTTCTTC. Translation gives CASSWTPGNEQFF.